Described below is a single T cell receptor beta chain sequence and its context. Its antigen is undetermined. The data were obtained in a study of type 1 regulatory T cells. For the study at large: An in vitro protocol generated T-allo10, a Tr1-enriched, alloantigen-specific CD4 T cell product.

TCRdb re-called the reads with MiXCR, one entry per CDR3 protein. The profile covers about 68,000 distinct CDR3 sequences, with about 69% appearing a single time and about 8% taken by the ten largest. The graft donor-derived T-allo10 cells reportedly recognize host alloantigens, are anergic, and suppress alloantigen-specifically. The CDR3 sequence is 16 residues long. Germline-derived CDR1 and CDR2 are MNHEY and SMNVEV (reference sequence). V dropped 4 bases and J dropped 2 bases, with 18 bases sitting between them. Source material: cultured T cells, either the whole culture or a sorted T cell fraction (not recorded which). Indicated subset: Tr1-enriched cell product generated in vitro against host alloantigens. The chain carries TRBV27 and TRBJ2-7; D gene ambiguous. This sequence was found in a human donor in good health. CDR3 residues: CASSSISWSPTYEQYF. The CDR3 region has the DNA TGTGCCAGCAGTTCGATCTCCTGGTCCCCAACCTACGAGCAGTACTTC.